Reported below is one TCR beta chain. What it binds is not known. These data originate in a study of cytomegalovirus exposure and HLA in healthy donors. At the level of the study: The same platform was used for the roughly 130 validation repertoires as for the approximately 630 first-cohort repertoires, as reported in a later analysis.

The V gene's germline CDR1 is SNHLY and CDR2 FYNNEI. V lost 4 bases to trimming and J lost 4 bases; unmatched junction nucleotides: 5. This CDR3 spans 15 amino acids. Findings of the study overall: The dataset shows that most TCR sequences were rare, while some public TCRs occurred in many donors. In vitro work confirmed that a few CMV-associated chains recognize CMV antigens.

Method: immunoSEQ multiplex PCR; TCRdb's copy keeps in-frame clones and lacks some. Of more than 250,000 clones listed, roughly 88% are singletons. The chain recombines TRBV2 with TRBJ2-3; 10 bases are a match to TRBD2. Sequenced input: PBMCs. This TCR came from a woman under 30 in good health and CMV-seronegative. CDR3 protein: CASSALAGVPDTQYF. The CDR3 DNA reads TGTGCCAGCAGTGCCCTAGCGGGAGTTCCAGATACGCAGTATTTT. Full variable domain (missing parts from reference TRBV2 and TRBJ2-3): EPEVTQTPSHQVTQMGQEVILRCVPISNHLYFYWYRQILGQKVEFLVSFYNNEISEKSEIFDDQFSVERPDGSNFTLKIRSTKLEDSAMYFCASSALAGVPDTQYFGPGTRLTVL.